Listed here are 16 T cell receptor beta chains from one sample, sequenced in a study of identical twins. MiXCR was run by TCRdb on the 5' RACE reads, yielding one entry per CDR3 protein. The table lists about 240,000 distinct CDR3 sequences, about 10% of them singletons. Sequences were obtained from memory T cells sorted from blood. These receptors were taken from a man aged 50 to 59 in good health.

The chain employs TRBV4-2 and TRBJ2-2; 8 nucleotides line up with TRBD2. The CDR3 is 18 residues long. The V and J ends lost 0 bases and 0 bases, in that order; junction bases with no gene match: 6. CDR1 and CDR2 from the germline V gene are LGHNA and YNFKEQ. The CDR3 DNA reads TGTGCCAGCAGCCAAGAAGGAGCGGGGGCCTCGAACACCGGGGAGCTGTTTTTT. Translation gives CASSQEGAGASNTGELFF.

This clonotype has a count of ten or more. This chain joins TRBV5-1 and TRBJ1-2, with 7 nucleotides matching TRBD1. The CDR3 totals 14 residues. Per germline, CDR1 SGHRS and CDR2 YFSETQ. The V and J ends lost 0 bases and 6 bases, in that order; junction bases with no gene match: 5. CDR3 loop: CASSLAGTVNGYTF. The CDR3 DNA follows: TGCGCCAGCAGCTTGGCTGGGACAGTAAATGGCTACACCTTC.

This chain connects TRBV5-6 to TRBJ2-1; tentatively, D is TRBD1 (6 bases). The CDR3 extends over 11 amino acids. The V gene lost 1 base and the J gene lost 15 bases, with 11 bases spanning the gap. Germline lookup yields CDR1 SGHDT and CDR2 YYEEEE. The CDR3 coding sequence is TGTGCCAGCAGCTTGTCCACAGGGCTGTTCTTC. It encodes CASSLSTGLFF.

This clonotype was recorded many times. The chain links TRBV3-1 to TRBJ2-3, with D perhaps TRBD1 (7 bases). The CDR3 spans 14 residues. The V gene's germline CDR1 is LGHDT and CDR2 YNNKEL (reference sequence). The V end was cut by 4 bases, the J end by 5 bases, with 13 bases between. The CDR3 DNA follows: TGTGCCAGCAGCCTCCAGGGGGGCAAAGATACGCAGTATTTT. Its translation: CASSLQGGKDTQYF.

The V and J genes are TRBV6-4 and TRBJ2-3; D unclear. V gave up 3 bases and J gave up 6 bases, with 10 bases separating them. Germline V lookup: CDR1 MRHNA, CDR2 SNTAGT. The CDR3 extends over 13 amino acids. This chain's CDR3 is CASSEVIWDTQYF. The CDR3 nucleotides read TGTGCCAGCAGTGAAGTTATTTGGGATACGCAGTATTTT.

This clonotype has at least ten counts. This chain uses TRBV5-1 with TRBJ2-1; TRBD2 matches at 8 bases. J was trimmed by 9 bases and V by 2 bases; bases with no gene match: 13. The CDR3 covers 16 residues. Germline assignment: CDR1 SGHRS and CDR2 YFSETQ. The DNA of the CDR3 is TGCGCCAGCAGCTTTAACGCGGGAGGAGTGTCGGGTGAGCAGTTCTTC. This gives the protein CASSFNAGGVSGEQFF.

There are a few counts of this clonotype. The junction differs from germline at one of its ends, possibly a read error. The chain couples TRBV18 to TRBJ2-2; D is ambiguous. The CDR3 consists of 15 residues. Germline V lookup: CDR1 KGHSH, CDR2 LQKENI. CDR3 sequence: CASSQTPMNTWELFF. The CDR3 DNA reads TGTGCCAGCTCACAAACACCGATGAACACCTGGGAGCTGTTTTTT.

This clonotype was seen ten or more times. This chain links TRBV5-4 with TRBJ2-2; the match to TRBD1 covers 7 bases. Trimming removed 4 bases from V and 5 bases from J; junction bases left unmatched: 2. Germline assignment: CDR1 SGHNT and CDR2 YYREEE (reference sequence). The CDR3 covers 13 residues. The CDR3 DNA follows: TGTGCCAGCAGCGAACAGGGGACCGGGGAGCTGTTTTTT. This sequence encodes CASSEQGTGELFF.

This clonotype was seen ten or more times. The J gene is TRBJ2-1, the V gene TRBV15, with a weak D call TRBD1 (7 bases). CDR1 is LNHNV and CDR2 is YYDKDF in the germline V gene (reference sequence). The CDR3 covers 17 residues. V was trimmed by 3 bases and J by 5 bases, leaving 20 bases between them. The CDR3 reads CATSRQGGVRGHNEQFF. The CDR3 bases are TGTGCCACCAGCAGGCAGGGGGGAGTCCGTGGCCACAATGAGCAGTTCTTC. Together with reference TRBV15 and TRBJ2-1, the CDR3 gives the full variable domain: DAMVIQNPRYQVTQFGKPVTLSCSQTLNHNVMYWYQQKSSQAPKLLFHYYDKDFNNEADTPDNFQSRRPNTSFCFLDIRSPGLGDTAMYLCATSRQGGVRGHNEQFFGPGTRLTVL.

The CDR3: CASRQYSGELFF. CDR3 in DNA: TGCGCCAGTAGACAGTATTCGGGGGAGCTGTTTTTT. The chain combines TRBV5-1 with TRBJ2-2, with D perhaps matching TRBD1 (5 bases). CDR3 length: 12 residues. The germline V gene has CDR1 SGHRS and CDR2 YFSETQ. V was clipped by 8 bases and J by 8 bases, with 13 bases between them.

This clonotype was seen at least ten times. The chain employs TRBV5-1 and TRBJ2-2; D could derive from TRBD1 or TRBD2 (5 bases each). Germline CDR1 reads SGHRS; CDR2 reads YFSETQ. The germline V and J ends were trimmed by 2 bases and 6 bases, with 14 bases remaining between them. The CDR3 is 15 residues long. The CDR3 nucleotides are TGCGCCAGCAGCTTCCTATCCGTGGGGGCCGGGGAGCTGTTTTTT. It translates to CASSFLSVGAGELFF.

This clonotype was observed a handful of times. The chain recombines TRBV5-1 with TRBJ2-1; 9 nucleotides match TRBD2. The CDR3 spans 16 residues. J gave up 4 bases and V 0 bases, and 5 bases lay outside the gene matches. From germline, CDR1 is SGHRS and CDR2 YFSETQ. CDR3 in DNA: TGCGCCAGCAGCTTGGTTGCGGGAGGGAGATACAATGAGCAGTTCTTC. Residues: CASSLVAGGRYNEQFF.

The chain recombines TRBV5-6 with TRBJ1-2; D is uncertain. Per the germline V gene, CDR1 is SGHDT and CDR2 is YYEEEE. The CDR3 is 15 residues long. V was pared by 3 bases and J by 8 bases, with 20 bases between. The CDR3 loop reads CASSSPLGGGRGYTF. The CDR3 DNA follows: TGTGCCAGCAGCTCCCCTTTGGGAGGAGGCCGAGGCTACACCTTC.

This clonotype was seen repeatedly, ten times or more. V and J are TRBV28 and TRBJ2-3, with 9 bases lining up with TRBD2. The CDR3 contains 16 residues. From germline, CDR1 is MDHEN and CDR2 SYDVKM. Trimming at V came to 6 bases and at J to 4 bases, leaving 11 bases not matched to a gene. The CDR3 coding sequence is TGTGCCAGCAGCCCACTTGGGCGGGAGGGCTCAGATACGCAGTATTTT. It codes for CASSPLGREGSDTQYF.

Ten or more counts support this clonotype. The CDR3 loop is CAISRDRGVDEQFF. The CDR3 nucleotides are TGTGCCATCAGTCGGGACAGGGGGGTAGATGAGCAGTTCTTC. The rearrangement links TRBV10-3 to TRBJ2-1; TRBD1 agrees at 11 bases. The CDR3 length is 14 residues. V lost 5 bases, J lost 8 bases, and 5 bases stayed unmatched. In germline, CDR1 is ENHRY, CDR2 SYGVKD.

The chain is built from TRBV20-1 and TRBJ2-7; 9 nucleotides match TRBD2. Unmatched junction bases numbered 6, after V lost 1 base and J lost 2 bases. There are 15 residues in the CDR3. Germline lookup yields CDR1 DFQATT and CDR2 SNEGSKA (reference sequence). CDR3 residues: CSARATTSGPYEQYF. CDR3 DNA: TGCAGTGCTAGAGCTACGACTAGCGGACCCTACGAGCAGTACTTC.